This TCR beta chain was observed in a study of blood T cell repertoires in COVID-19. Study-level information: From the United States, Italy and Spain came samples of acute and convalescent COVID-19. The analysed material was cDNA or gDNA that came from T cells, B-cell-depleted T cells, or PBMCs.

The V gene end was trimmed by 6 bases and the J gene end by 2 bases; junction bases not matched to a gene: 3. Per germline, CDR1 SEHNR and CDR2 FQNEAQ (reference sequence). The CDR3 contains 14 residues. Original processing methods: Amplified reference gene primers provided the basis for estimating nucleated cell counts. Measured with immunoSEQ multiplex PCR; TCRdb has only the in-frame clones, and not every one. V, J and clone size derive from that table, while D and trimming were established from the DNA sequence. The sample includes around 40,000 clones, more than 85% seen only once; the top ten take about 5.5%.

Material: peripheral blood. The V and J genes are TRBV7-9 and TRBJ2-7; 11 nucleotides align to TRBD2. This clonotype originated in a woman aged 80 or older with acute or convalescent COVID-19. CDR3 sequence: CASRLSGGAYEQYF. CDR3 nucleotide sequence: TGTGCCAGCAGACTTAGCGGGGGGGCCTACGAGCAGTACTTC.